The clone carrying this TCR beta chain was counted at least ten times. Its cognate antigen is unknown. The sample originates from a study of T-cell reconstitution after alpha-beta-depleted transplantation in children. General observations from the study: There were reportedly several hundred expanded graft clones from which alpha-beta T cells came about two months after transplant. One year after transplant, T-cell counts and diversity came mostly from newly produced T cells.

This CDR3 spans 15 amino acids. The germline V and J ends were trimmed by 1 base and 2 bases, with 12 bases remaining between them. Germline V gives CDR1 LGHNA, CDR2 YNFKEQ. Unique molecular identifiers were built into the TCRbeta library. TCRdb re-called the PCR reads with MiXCR, one entry per CDR3 protein. The top ten hold under 30% of the sample, which has roughly 400,000 distinct CDR3 sequences, around 46% seen once. The chain has TRBV4-2 and TRBJ2-7; unclear D gene. Sequences were derived from PBMCs, sampled before TCRalphabeta/CD19-depleted stem cell transplant. The receptor comes from a girl aged 2 to 9 with aplastic anemia, due to receive a stem cell transplant. The DNA for the CDR3 is TGTGCCAGCAGCCAAGGGGTCACTACAGCCTACGAGCAGTACTTC. Its protein product is CASSQGVTTAYEQYF.